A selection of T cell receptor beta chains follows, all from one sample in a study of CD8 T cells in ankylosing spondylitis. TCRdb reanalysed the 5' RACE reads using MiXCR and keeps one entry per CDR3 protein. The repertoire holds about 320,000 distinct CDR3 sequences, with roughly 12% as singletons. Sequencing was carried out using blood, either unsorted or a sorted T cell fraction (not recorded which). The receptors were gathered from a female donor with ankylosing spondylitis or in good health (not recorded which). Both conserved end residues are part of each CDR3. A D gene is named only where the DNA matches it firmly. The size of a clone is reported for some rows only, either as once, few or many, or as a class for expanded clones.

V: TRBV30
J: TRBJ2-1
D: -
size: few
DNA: TGTGCCTGGAGTGTCCTTGGGGCGCGGGGTGAGCAGTTCTTC
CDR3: CAWSVLGARGEQFF

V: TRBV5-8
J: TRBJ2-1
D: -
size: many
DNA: TGTGCCAGCAGATACGAGCAGTTCTTC
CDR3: CASRYEQFF

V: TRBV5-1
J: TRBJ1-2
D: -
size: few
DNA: TGCGCCAGCACCGGCGGGGCTAACTATGGCTACACCTTC
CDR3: CASTGGANYGYTF

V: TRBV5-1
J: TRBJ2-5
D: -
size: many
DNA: TGCGCCAGCAGCTCCCTGCAGGGGGACTCAGAGACCCAGTACTTC
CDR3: CASSSLQGDSETQYF

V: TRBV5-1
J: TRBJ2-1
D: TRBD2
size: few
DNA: TGCGCCAGCAGCTTGCTAGCGGGGGGGGTTGATGAGCAGTTCTTC
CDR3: CASSLLAGGVDEQFF

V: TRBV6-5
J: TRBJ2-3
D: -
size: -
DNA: TGTGCCAGCAGTTACTCAGGGGATGTTTGGGAACTAGATACGCAGTATTTT
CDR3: CASSYSGDVWELDTQYF

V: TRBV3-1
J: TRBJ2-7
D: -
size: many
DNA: TGTGCCACCGCGAATCGGGGCGGGAAGTACGAGCAGTACTTC
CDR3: CATANRGGKYEQYF

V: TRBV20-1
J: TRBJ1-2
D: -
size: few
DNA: TGCAGTGCCCCCACCCGCGGACCTAACTATGGCTACACCTTC
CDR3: CSAPTRGPNYGYTF

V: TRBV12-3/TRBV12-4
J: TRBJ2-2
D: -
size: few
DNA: TGTGCCAGCAGTCTCGGGACGTCCGCCGGGGAGCTGTTTTTT
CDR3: CASSLGTSAGELFF

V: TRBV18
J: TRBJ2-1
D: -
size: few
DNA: TGTGCCAGCTCACCAGATCTCACTAGCTCCTACAATGAGCAGTTCTTC
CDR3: CASSPDLTSSYNEQFF

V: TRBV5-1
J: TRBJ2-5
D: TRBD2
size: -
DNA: TGCGCCAGCAGCTCGCGGGGGGCCACTCAAGAGACCCAGTACTTC
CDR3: CASSSRGATQETQYF

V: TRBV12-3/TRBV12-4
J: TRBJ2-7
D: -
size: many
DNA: TGTGCCAGCATCCTAGACTTTGGACACAACTCCTACGAGCAGTACTTC
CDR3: CASILDFGHNSYEQYF

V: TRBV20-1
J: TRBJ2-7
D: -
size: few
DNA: TGCAGTGCTAGAGCGACGGGCCTCTGGAACGAGCAGTACTTC
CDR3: CSARATGLWNEQYF

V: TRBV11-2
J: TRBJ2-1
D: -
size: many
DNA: TGTGCCAGCAGCCTCGCGGCCGGGCCTTACAATGAGCAGTTCTTC
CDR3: CASSLAAGPYNEQFF

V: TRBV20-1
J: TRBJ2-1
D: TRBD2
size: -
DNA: TGCAGTGCTAGAGATCTGAGACTAGCGGGTTTGAGCTCCTACAATGAGCAGTTCTTC
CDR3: CSARDLRLAGLSSYNEQFF

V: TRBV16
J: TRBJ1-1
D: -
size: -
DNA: TGTGCCAGCAGCCCCCAGGCGGGGCCGAACACTGAAGCTTTCTTT
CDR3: CASSPQAGPNTEAFF

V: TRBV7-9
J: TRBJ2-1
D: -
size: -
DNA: TGTGCCAGCAGCTTAAGTGGACCCCATGATGTGCAGTTCTTC
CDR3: CASSLSGPHDVQFF

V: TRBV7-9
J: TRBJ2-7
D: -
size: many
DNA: TGTGCCAGCAGCCCGATGGACGGAGTCTACGAGCAGTACTTC
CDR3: CASSPMDGVYEQYF

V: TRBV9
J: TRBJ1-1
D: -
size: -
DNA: TGTGCCAGCAGCGTAGAGTGGCACACTGAAGCTTTCTTT
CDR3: CASSVEWHTEAFF

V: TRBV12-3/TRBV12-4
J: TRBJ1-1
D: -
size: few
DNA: TGTGCCAGCAGCACGACAGCGAACACTGAAGCTTTCTTT
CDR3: CASSTTANTEAFF

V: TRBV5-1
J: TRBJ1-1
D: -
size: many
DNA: TGCGCCAGCAGTTCTAATTGGGGCTACACTGAAGCTTTCTTT
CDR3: CASSSNWGYTEAFF

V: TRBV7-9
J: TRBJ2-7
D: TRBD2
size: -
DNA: TGTGCCAGCAGCTTACCGAATAGCGGGAGACCTTACGAGCAGTACTTC
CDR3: CASSLPNSGRPYEQYF

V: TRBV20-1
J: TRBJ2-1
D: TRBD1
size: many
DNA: TGCAGTGCTAACCCTATTACAGGGGTTACTCGCAATGAGCAGTTCTTC
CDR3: CSANPITGVTRNEQFF

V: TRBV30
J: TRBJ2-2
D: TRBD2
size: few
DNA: TGTGCCTGGAGGCCACTAGCGGGAGCGATCGGGGAGCTGTTTTTT
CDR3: CAWRPLAGAIGELFF

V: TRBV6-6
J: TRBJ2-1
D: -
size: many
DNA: TGTGCCGGGGGGCGGTACAATGAGCAGTTCTTC
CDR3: CAGGRYNEQFF

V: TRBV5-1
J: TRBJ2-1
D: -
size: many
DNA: TGCGCCAGCAGCTTGGCACGGGAAAAGTTCAATGAGCAGTTCTTC
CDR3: CASSLAREKFNEQFF

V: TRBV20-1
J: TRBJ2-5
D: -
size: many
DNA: TGCAGTGCTAGAGGGCATCAAATTGGAGAGACCCAGTACTTC
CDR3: CSARGHQIGETQYF

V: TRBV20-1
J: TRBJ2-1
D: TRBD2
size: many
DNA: TGCAGTGCTAGAACTCTAGCGGGGGGGAACAATGAGCAGTTCTTC
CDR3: CSARTLAGGNNEQFF

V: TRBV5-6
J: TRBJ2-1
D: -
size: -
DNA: TGTGCCAGCAGCGCTGGAGATTACAATGAGCAGTTCTTC
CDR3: CASSAGDYNEQFF

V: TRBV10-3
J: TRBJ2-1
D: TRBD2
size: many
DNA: TGTGCCATCAGGCTCGGACTAGCGGACTCCTACAATGAGCAGTTCTTC
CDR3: CAIRLGLADSYNEQFF

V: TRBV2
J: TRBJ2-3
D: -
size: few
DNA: TGTGCCAGCAGGAGCACGCCCCGGGTCAGCACAGATACGCAGTATTTT
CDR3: CASRSTPRVSTDTQYF

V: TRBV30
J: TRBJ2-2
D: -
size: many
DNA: TGTGCCTGGAGTGTAGGGTCCGGGGAGCTGTTTTTT
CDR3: CAWSVGSGELFF

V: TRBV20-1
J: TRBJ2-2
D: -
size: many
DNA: TGCAGTGCTAGAACAGGGATCGGAGCCGGGGAGCTGTTTTTT
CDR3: CSARTGIGAGELFF

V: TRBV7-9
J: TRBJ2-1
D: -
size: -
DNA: TGTGCCAGCAGCTTTGTACGATGGGATGAGCAGTTCTTC
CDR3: CASSFVRWDEQFF

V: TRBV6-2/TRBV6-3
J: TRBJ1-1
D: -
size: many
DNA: TGTGCCAGCAACCTCAGAAACAGAAACACTGAAGCTTTCTTT
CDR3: CASNLRNRNTEAFF

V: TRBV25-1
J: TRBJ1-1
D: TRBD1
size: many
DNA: TGTGCCAGCAGGAGAACCGGGACAGGATCTGGCACTGAAGCTTTCTTT
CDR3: CASRRTGTGSGTEAFF

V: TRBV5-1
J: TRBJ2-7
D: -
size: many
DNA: TGCGCCAGCAGCTTGGGTCCAGGGTTAGTCTACGAGCAGTACTTC
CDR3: CASSLGPGLVYEQYF

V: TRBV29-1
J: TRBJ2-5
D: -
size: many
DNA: TGCAGCGTGCAGCTGGGAAGGGAGACCCAGTACTTC
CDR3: CSVQLGRETQYF

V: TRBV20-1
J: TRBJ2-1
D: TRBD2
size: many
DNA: TGCAGTGCTAGGGGGACTAGCCGAGGGGAGCAGTTCTTC
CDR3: CSARGTSRGEQFF

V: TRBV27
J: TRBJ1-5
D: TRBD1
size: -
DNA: TGTGCCAGCAGCGCAGGCCTGGGACAGGGGGGGAATCAGCCCCAGCATTTT
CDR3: CASSAGLGQGGNQPQHF